These 19 T cell receptor beta chains share one sample of origin, sequenced in a study of T cell responses to AZD1222 COVID-19 vaccine. Sequencing was performed with immunoSEQ multiplex PCR; in TCRdb, only in-frame clones are kept and a portion is missing. Altogether about 130,000 clones are present, about nine tenths being singletons, with the ten largest covering around 1.6%. This material consisted of peripheral blood, taken on day 0 of AZD1222 vaccination. The receptors originated from an adult in good health.

The chain links TRBV3-1 (or the pseudogene TRBV3-2) to TRBJ2-3; 8 nucleotides match TRBD2. The germline gives CDR1 LGHDT, CDR2 YNNKEL (reference sequence). The CDR3 has 16 amino acids. Unmatched junction bases numbered 7, after V lost 0 bases and J lost 5 bases. CDR3 nucleotide sequence: TGTGCCAGCAGCCAAGATATCAGCGGGGGCGGAGATACGCAGTATTTT. As protein: CASSQDISGGGDTQYF.

This rearrangement joins TRBV28 to TRBJ2-7; TRBD1 agrees at 9 bases. The V gene end was trimmed by 5 bases and the J gene end by 3 bases; junction bases not matched to a gene: 8. Germline CDR1 MDHEN, CDR2 SYDVKM. The CDR3 extends over 15 amino acids. CDR3 sequence: CASSPRTGANYEQYF. The CDR3 coding sequence is TGTGCCAGCAGTCCCAGGACAGGGGCGAACTACGAGCAGTACTTC.

V usage is TRBV7-9 and J usage is TRBJ1-5; 9 positions agree with TRBD1. The J segment lost 6 bases and the V segment lost 4 bases, leaving 7 bases of the junction unmatched. Germline V lookup: CDR1 SEHNR, CDR2 FQNEAQ (reference sequence). This CDR3 spans 15 amino acids. CDR3 region: CASSSDRGGRQPQHF. For the CDR3, the DNA is TGTGCCAGCAGCTCGGACAGGGGCGGGCGTCAGCCCCAGCATTTT. Based on the CDR3 plus reference TRBV7-9 and TRBJ1-5, the full variable domain is DTGVSQNPRHKITKRGQNVTFRCDPISEHNRLYWYRQTLGQGPEFLTYFQNEAQLEKSRLLSDRFSAERPKGSFSTLEIQRTEQGDSAMYLCASSSDRGGRQPQHFGDGTRLSIL.

The V call is TRBV12-3 or TRBV12-4, the J call TRBJ1-5; no clear D. The ends were cut back, 3 bases at V and 1 base at J, with 4 bases in the middle. The CDR3 has 13 amino acids. The CDR3 loop is CASSFSSNQPQHF. The CDR3, as DNA: TGTGCCAGCAGTTTTTCCAGCAATCAGCCCCAGCATTTT.

As DNA, the CDR3 is TGTGCCAGCAGCTTGGCCGGACTAGCGGGGGGTTTATACAATGAGCAGTTCTTC. It codes for CASSLAGLAGGLYNEQFF. This rearrangement joins TRBV7-2 to TRBJ2-1, with 14 nucleotides matching TRBD2. Germline CDR1 reads SGHTA; CDR2 reads FQGNSA. V was clipped by 3 bases and J by 4 bases; unmatched bases: 8. The CDR3 length is 18 residues.

The table lists this clone with a count of one. V usage is TRBV28 and J usage is TRBJ1-5; the D gene is possibly TRBD1 (6 bases). V was shortened by 9 bases and J by 6 bases, with 18 bases between the two germline ends. The germline V gene has CDR1 MDHEN and CDR2 SYDVKM. This CDR3 comprises 14 residues. The CDR3: CASPPSGGPQPQHF. The CDR3 DNA follows: TGTGCCAGTCCACCCTCCGGGGGCCCTCAGCCCCAGCATTTT. The full variable domain, in which reference TRBV28 and TRBJ1-5 provide the parts outside the CDR3, is DVKVTQSSRYLVKRTGEKVFLECVQDMDHENMFWYRQDPGLGLRLIYFSYDVKMKEKGDIPEGYSVSREKKERFSLILESASTNQTSMYLCASPPSGGPQPQHFGDGTRLSIL.

The genes are TRBV28 and TRBJ1-2; 7 bases line up with TRBD1. CDR1 is MDHEN, CDR2 SYDVKM, per germline. Germline trimming cut 7 bases from V and 6 bases from J; bases unmatched to any gene: 8. CDR3 length: 13 amino acids. The CDR3 loop reads CASTQQGRDGYTF. In DNA, the CDR3 is TGTGCCAGCACACAACAGGGGAGGGATGGCTACACCTTC.

The chain recombines TRBV7-9 with TRBJ2-1, with D unresolved. CDR1 and CDR2 from the germline V gene are SEHNR and FQNEAQ (reference sequence). This CDR3 comprises 17 residues. The ends were cut back, 5 bases at V and 0 bases at J, with 17 bases in the middle. The CDR3 region is CASSTDPQTSSYNEQFF. DNA of the CDR3: TGTGCCAGCAGCACGGACCCGCAAACAAGCTCCTACAATGAGCAGTTCTTC.

This chain links TRBV20-1 with TRBJ1-5; perhaps TRBD1 as D (6 bases). The CDR3 loop spans 14 amino acids. Trimming removed 5 bases at V and 10 bases at J, with 21 bases between. CDR1 DFQATT and CDR2 SNEGSKA come from the germline V gene (reference sequence). The CDR3 loop is CSAGGGEGDLPQHF. In DNA form, the CDR3 reads TGCAGTGCTGGTGGGGGCGAGGGGGACCTTCCCCAGCATTTT.

This CDR3 is CASSFSGQTFYEQYF. For the CDR3, the DNA is TGTGCCAGCAGTTTCTCGGGACAGACCTTCTACGAGCAGTACTTC. The chain links TRBV28 to TRBJ2-7; 7 bases map to TRBD1. The germline V gene has CDR1 MDHEN and CDR2 SYDVKM. This CDR3 region has 15 residues. The V segment lost 3 bases and the J segment 3 bases; nucleotides outside the gene matches: 8.

The chain uses TRBV5-1 and TRBJ1-2; D unclear. Trimming pared 2 bases from V and 3 bases from J, leaving 11 bases between. The V gene's germline CDR1 is SGHRS and CDR2 YFSETQ. CDR3 length: 14 residues. CDR3 sequence (DNA): TGCGCCAGCAGCTTTACCAGGAGGGACTATGGCTACACCTTC. It is translated as CASSFTRRDYGYTF.

There are a few counts of this clone. The chain links TRBV27 to TRBJ2-3; D could derive from TRBD1 or TRBD2 (5 bases each). Germline V gene lookup returns CDR1 MNHEY and CDR2 SMNVEV (reference sequence). V was clipped by 3 bases and J by 2 bases, with 15 bases between them. The CDR3 has 16 residues. CDR3 nucleotides: TGTGCCAGCAGTTTCGAATGGGACCCAATCACAGATACGCAGTATTTT. Protein sequence: CASSFEWDPITDTQYF.

The chain carries TRBV6-5 and TRBJ2-3; 9 bases agree with TRBD2. The CDR3 has 13 amino acids. From germline, CDR1 is MNHEY and CDR2 SVGAGI. J was trimmed by 1 base and V by 7 bases; bases with no gene match: 0. The CDR3 protein is CASTSGGTDTQYF. CDR3 sequence (DNA): TGTGCCAGCACTAGCGGGGGCACAGATACGCAGTATTTT.

The rearrangement uses TRBV6-5 and TRBJ2-3; 8 nucleotides match TRBD2. The CDR3 is made up of 16 amino acids. V lost 2 bases and J lost 4; bases outside the gene matches: 8. Germline lookup yields CDR1 MNHEY and CDR2 SVGAGI. The CDR3 loop reads CASSYGGLAGADTQYF. DNA for the CDR3: TGTGCCAGCAGTTACGGAGGACTAGCTGGCGCAGATACGCAGTATTTT.

This rearrangement joins TRBV24-1 to TRBJ1-5; 7 nucleotides agree with TRBD1. Germline V gene data show CDR1 as KGHDR and CDR2 as SFDVKD. V lost 2 bases to trimming and J lost 0 bases; unmatched junction nucleotides: 12. The length of the CDR3 is 19 residues. The CDR3: CATSDSRTGGRYSNQPQHF. The CDR3 DNA follows: TGTGCCACCAGTGATTCCCGGACAGGCGGACGGTATAGCAATCAGCCCCAGCATTTT.

The CDR3 nucleotides are TGTGCCAGCAGCCAATCGGGACAGGGTCTTACTGAAGCTTTCTTT. Its protein product is CASSQSGQGLTEAFF. J is TRBJ1-1 and V is TRBV5-5; 9 nucleotides align to TRBD1. The V gene end was trimmed by 4 bases and the J gene end by 5 bases; junction bases not matched to a gene: 9. The CDR3 runs 15 residues. Germline-derived CDR1 and CDR2 are SGHKS and YYEKEE (reference sequence).

The rearrangement links TRBV7-3 to TRBJ2-3; TRBD2 might be the D (5 bases). Germline V gives CDR1 SGHTA, CDR2 FQGTGA. This CDR3 comprises 13 residues. V gave up 3 bases and J gave up 6 bases, with 10 bases separating them. CDR3 coding DNA: TGTGCCAGCAGCTTCGCCCGCGGGGATACGCAGTATTTT. Translating gives CASSFARGDTQYF.

V usage is TRBV6-5 and J usage is TRBJ1-3; D gene unclear. CDR3 length: 15 residues. V shed 0 bases and J shed 2 bases, with 8 bases lying between them. Germline V lookup: CDR1 MNHEY, CDR2 SVGAGI. The CDR3, as DNA: TGTGCCAGCAGTTACTCCGGACCCGCTGGAAACACCATATATTTT. It translates to CASSYSGPAGNTIYF.

This rearrangement joins TRBV12-3 or TRBV12-4 to TRBJ1-1, with D possibly matching TRBD1 (6 bases). With 6 bases removed from V and 5 bases from J, the gap between germline ends came to 10 bases. This CDR3 comprises 12 residues. CDR3 bases: TGTGCCAGCAGGACAGGTTCTACTGAAGCTTTCTTT. Its protein is CASRTGSTEAFF.